The clone carrying this TCR beta chain was counted between two and nine times. This entry belongs to a study of blood T cell repertoires in COVID-19. Study summary: The samples span acute and convalescent COVID-19 from the United States, Italy and Spain. T cells, B-cell-depleted T cells, or PBMCs supplied cDNA or gDNA.

CDR1 is ENHRY, CDR2 SYGVKD, per germline. Trimming took off 4 bases at V and 3 bases at J, with 10 bases between the two ends. This CDR3 contains 14 residues. In the source study's methods: Reference gene primer amplification yielded estimated nucleated cell counts. The protocol was immunoSEQ multiplex PCR, while the TCRdb copy is restricted to in-frame clones and leaves out a portion. The V and J calls and clone size were taken over from that table, and D and trimming were inferred from the DNA. Of more than 100,000 clones listed, 60% to 85% were seen once; the top ten hold 2.3%. The sequence was collected from a man aged 65 to 85 with acute or convalescent COVID-19. The V and J genes are TRBV10-3 and TRBJ1-3; D might be TRBD1 (5 bases). The specimen sequenced was peripheral blood. CDR3 nucleotides: TGTGCCATCAGTGGGTCGCAGGGTGGAAACACCATATATTTT. This gives the protein CAISGSQGGNTIYF.